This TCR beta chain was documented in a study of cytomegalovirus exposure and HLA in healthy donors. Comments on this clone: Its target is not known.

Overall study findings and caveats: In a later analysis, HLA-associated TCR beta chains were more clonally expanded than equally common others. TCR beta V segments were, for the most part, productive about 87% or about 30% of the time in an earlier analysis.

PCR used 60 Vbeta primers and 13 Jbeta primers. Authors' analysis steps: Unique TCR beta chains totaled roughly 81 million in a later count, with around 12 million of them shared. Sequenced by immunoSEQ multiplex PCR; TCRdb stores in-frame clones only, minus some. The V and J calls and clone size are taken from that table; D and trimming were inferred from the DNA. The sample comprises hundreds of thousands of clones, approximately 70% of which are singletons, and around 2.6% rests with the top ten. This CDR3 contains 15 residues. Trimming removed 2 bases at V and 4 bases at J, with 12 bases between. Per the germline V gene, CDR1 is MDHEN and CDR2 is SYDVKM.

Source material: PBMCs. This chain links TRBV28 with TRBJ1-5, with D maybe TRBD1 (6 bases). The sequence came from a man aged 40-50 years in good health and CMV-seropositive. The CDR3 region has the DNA TGTGCCAGCAGTTTACCAGGGCAGGGGAATCAGCCCCAGCATTTT. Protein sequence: CASSLPGQGNQPQHF.